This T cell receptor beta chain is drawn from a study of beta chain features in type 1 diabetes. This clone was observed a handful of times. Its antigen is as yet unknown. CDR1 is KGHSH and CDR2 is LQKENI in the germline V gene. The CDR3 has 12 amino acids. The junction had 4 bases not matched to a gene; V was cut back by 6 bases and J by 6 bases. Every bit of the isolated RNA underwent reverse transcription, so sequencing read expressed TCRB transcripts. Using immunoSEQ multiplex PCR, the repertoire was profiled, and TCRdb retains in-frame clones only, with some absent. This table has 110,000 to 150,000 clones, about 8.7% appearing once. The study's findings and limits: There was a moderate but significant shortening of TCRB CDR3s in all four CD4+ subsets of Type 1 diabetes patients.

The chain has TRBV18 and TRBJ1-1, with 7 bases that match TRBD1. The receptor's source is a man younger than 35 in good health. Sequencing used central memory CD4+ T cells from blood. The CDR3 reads CASSHDRAEAFF. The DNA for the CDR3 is TGTGCCAGCTCGCACGACAGGGCTGAAGCTTTCTTT. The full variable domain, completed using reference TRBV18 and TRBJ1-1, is NAGVMQNPRHLVRRRGQEARLRCSPMKGHSHVYWYRQLPEEGLKFMVYLQKENIIDESGMPKERFSAEFPKEGPSILRIQQVVRGDSAAYFCASSHDRAEAFFGQGTRLTVV.